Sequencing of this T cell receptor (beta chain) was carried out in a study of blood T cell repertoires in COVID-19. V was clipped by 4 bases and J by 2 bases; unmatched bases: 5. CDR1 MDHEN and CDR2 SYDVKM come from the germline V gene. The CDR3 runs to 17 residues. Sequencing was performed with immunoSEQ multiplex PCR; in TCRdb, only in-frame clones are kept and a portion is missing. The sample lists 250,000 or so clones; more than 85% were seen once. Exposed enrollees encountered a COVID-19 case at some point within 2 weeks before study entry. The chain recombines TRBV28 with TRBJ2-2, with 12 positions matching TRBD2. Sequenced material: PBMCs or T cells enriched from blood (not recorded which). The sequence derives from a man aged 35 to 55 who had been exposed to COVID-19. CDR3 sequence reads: CASSSGLAGHNTGELFF. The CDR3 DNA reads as TGTGCCAGCAGTTCCGGACTAGCGGGACATAACACCGGGGAGCTGTTTTTT.